This TCR beta chain was observed in a study of shared clonotypes between healthy human individuals. Data came from immunoSEQ multiplex PCR; TCRdb stores just in-frame clones and leaves some out. This sample carries 2 million to 2.5 million clones, 90% to 95% of them seen once, and the ten largest clones take approximately 0.4%. This CDR3 contains 16 residues. The sequence derives from a man aged 18 to 35 in good health. Some clones in this sample may be carry-over from other donors' samples. The source material was naive CD4+ T cells from PBMCs. Specified subset: CD45RA+ positively selected. The chain combines TRBV21-1 with TRBJ2-1; the D segment call TRBD2 is taken from the table without a DNA check. TRBV21-1 corresponds to a pseudogene. The DNA for the CDR3 is TGTGCCAGCAGCAATCTGGCGGGAGGGTGTGGCAATGAGCAGTTCTTC. Amino acid sequence: CASSNLAGGCGNEQFF.